This T cell receptor beta chain originates from a study of shared clonotypes between healthy human individuals. Study overall: Per donor, three plates held CD4 naive cells, three held CD4 memory, two held CD8 naive and one held CD8 memory.

Generated by immunoSEQ multiplex PCR, the TCRdb table keeps only in-frame clones and is missing some. Of roughly 650,000 clones detected, approximately 96% appear once; the ten largest clones hold roughly 0.1%. Comment on this clone: The target antigen is unknown.

General study results and limits: Rarefaction exposed incomplete sorted-subset sequencing despite large depth.

The naive CD8 subset, CD45RO-negative cells positively selected for CCR7, excluded terminally differentiated effector memory CD45RA+ cells. Donors, healthy HIV-negative adults, lacked recent acute infections or vaccinations. This TCR was recovered from a woman aged 25 to 39 in good health. The sample consisted of naive CD8+ T cells sorted from blood.

CDR3 in amino acids: CASSPHVLSSYNEQFF. In nucleotides, the CDR3 is TGTGCCAGTAGTCCCCACGTTCTGAGCTCCTACAATGAGCAGTTCTTC. V gene TRBV19 combines with J gene TRBJ2-1; D ambiguous. Germline CDR1 LNHDA, CDR2 SQIVND (reference sequence). Trimming cost V 5 bases and J 0 bases, with 14 bases left between them. This CDR3 has 16 amino acids. The full variable domain, rest sourced from reference TRBV19 and TRBJ2-1, is DGGITQSPKYLFRKEGQNVTLSCEQNLNHDAMYWYRQDPGQGLRLIYYSQIVNDFQKGDIAEGYSVSREKKESFPLTVTSAQKNPTAFYLCASSPHVLSSYNEQFFGPGTRLTVL.